This passage covers 20 T cell receptor beta chains from one sample sequenced in a study of T cell repertoires in cytomegalovirus infection. TCRdb independently ran MiXCR on the reads; one entry per CDR3 protein. The sample consists of some 680,000 distinct CDR3 sequences, approximately 34% of them appearing once. Material for sequencing was PBMCs. These receptors were collected from a human donor in good health (CMV status not recorded). Some clones in this sample may be carry-over from other donors' samples.

This clonotype came up a few times. The rearrangement joins TRBV11-2 to TRBJ2-5, with D tentatively TRBD2 (6 bases). The germline V gene encodes CDR1 SGHAT and CDR2 FQNNGV. V was trimmed by 4 bases and J by 1 base, leaving 13 bases between them. The CDR3 length is 15 residues. CDR3 sequence reads: CASSSYLGLQETQYF. In DNA form, the CDR3 reads TGTGCCAGCAGCTCGTACCTGGGACTCCAAGAGACCCAGTACTTC.

The chain links TRBV4-2 to TRBJ1-1, with 8 nucleotides matching TRBD1. This CDR3 is built from 16 residues. V lost 1 base, J lost 1 base, and 5 bases stayed unmatched. CDR1 is LGHNA, CDR2 YNFKEQ, per germline. In DNA, the CDR3 is TGTGCCAGCAGCCAAGCCCCAGGGACAGGGAACACTGAAGCTTTCTTT. Encoded protein: CASSQAPGTGNTEAFF.

The chain carries TRBV7-2 and TRBJ1-2; 7 nucleotides line up with TRBD1. Germline CDR1 SGHTA, CDR2 FQGNSA. CDR3 size: 15 residues. The V gene end was trimmed by 1 base and the J gene end by 4 bases; junction bases not matched to a gene: 6. The CDR3: CASSLGGGGVYGYTF. CDR3 DNA: TGTGCCAGCAGCTTAGGCGGAGGGGGCGTCTATGGCTACACCTTC.

The chain is built from TRBV7-9 and TRBJ2-1; D call uncertain. Germline loops: CDR1 SEHNR, CDR2 FQNEAQ (reference sequence). Trimming left V 1 base short and J 7 bases short, with 8 bases between. This CDR3 has 13 amino acids. The CDR3 is CASSLVLKNEQFF. For the CDR3, the DNA is TGTGCCAGCAGCTTAGTACTGAAAAATGAGCAGTTCTTC.

The gene calls are TRBV6-5 and TRBJ2-4, with D uncertain. The V and J ends lost 0 bases and 11 bases respectively, with 17 bases between them. Germline V gene data show CDR1 as MNHEY and CDR2 as SVGAGI. The CDR3 extends over 15 amino acids. The CDR3 loop reads CASSYSSSLPGVQYF. DNA for the CDR3: TGTGCCAGCAGTTACTCGAGTTCGTTGCCAGGAGTTCAGTACTTC.

The rearrangement uses TRBV12-3 or TRBV12-4 and TRBJ2-7, with 11 bases aligning to TRBD1. The CDR3 is 15 amino acids. Unmatched junction bases numbered 7, after V lost 8 bases and J lost 1 base. The CDR3 here is CASHPGQGASYEQYF. DNA for the CDR3: TGTGCCAGCCATCCCGGACAGGGGGCTTCCTACGAGCAGTACTTC.

The genes are TRBV7-2 and TRBJ2-5; D gene unclear. The germline V gene encodes CDR1 SGHTA and CDR2 FQGNSA. Trimming left V 0 bases short and J 5 bases short, with 13 bases between. This CDR3 contains 15 residues. The CDR3 DNA reads TGTGCCAGCAGCTTAGCAGTACGGAGCTGGGAGACCCAGTACTTC. Encoded protein: CASSLAVRSWETQYF.

The sample holds many counts of this clonotype. V usage is TRBV7-8 and J usage is TRBJ2-1; unclear D gene. Trimming left V 1 base short and J 4 bases short, with 5 bases between. Germline values: CDR1 SGHVS, CDR2 FQNEAQ. The CDR3 loop spans 13 amino acids. CDR3 DNA: TGTGCCAGCAGCTTAGTCTCTTACAATGAGCAGTTCTTC. This sequence encodes CASSLVSYNEQFF.

Of note for this clonotype: This may stem from a read error, because a much larger clone lies one nucleotide away. CDR3 protein: CASSRRGGEALF. The CDR3 nucleotides read TGTGCCAGCAGTCGGCGGGGGGGGGAAGCTTTATTT. V is TRBV28 and J is TRBJ1-1, with D possibly being TRBD1 (5 bases). The V gene's germline CDR1 is MDHEN and CDR2 SYDVKM. This CDR3 region has 12 residues.

Many counts were recorded for this clonotype. The chain joins TRBV7-8 to TRBJ1-6, with 11 bases lining up with TRBD1. Germline V lookup: CDR1 SGHVS, CDR2 FQNEAQ. The length of the CDR3 is 17 residues. Trimming removed 3 bases from V and 10 bases from J; junction bases left unmatched: 11. This CDR3 reads CASSFLGTGGLYSPLHF. DNA of the CDR3: TGTGCCAGCAGCTTTCTTGGGACAGGGGGATTATACTCACCCCTCCACTTT.

The sample holds many counts of this clonotype. The V gene is TRBV7-6, the J gene TRBJ1-1; weak D call: TRBD1 (6 bases). This CDR3 region has 16 residues. Germline lookup yields CDR1 SGHVS and CDR2 FNYEAQ. Trimming removed 0 bases at V and 1 base at J, with 12 bases between. CDR3 residues: CASSLAPGQKNTEAFF. The DNA for the CDR3 is TGTGCCAGCAGCTTAGCGCCGGGACAAAAGAACACTGAAGCTTTCTTT.

This clonotype was observed a handful of times. This chain connects TRBV29-1 to TRBJ2-1, with no clear D. Germline CDR1 reads SQVTM; CDR2 reads ANQGSEA. V was pared by 0 bases and J by 4 bases, with 10 bases between. CDR3 length equals 14 residues. The CDR3 spells CSVEEGQPYNEQFF. CDR3 in DNA: TGCAGCGTTGAAGAAGGCCAGCCTTACAATGAGCAGTTCTTC.

The CDR3 bases are TGTGCCAGCAGTTACTCGAGATCTCTCACTGAAGCTTTCTTT. Amino acids: CASSYSRSLTEAFF. V usage is TRBV6-2 or TRBV6-3 and J usage is TRBJ1-1; D is undetermined. The CDR3 has 14 residues. The V end was cut by 0 bases, the J end by 4 bases, with 9 bases between. In germline, CDR1 is MNHEY, CDR2 SVGEGT.

This clonotype was picked up a small number of times. The chain employs TRBV7-9 and TRBJ1-2; no reliable D call. V lost 1 base to trimming and J lost 8 bases, with 8 bases between them. The CDR3 covers 12 residues. The germline gives CDR1 SEHNR, CDR2 FQNEAQ (reference sequence). The CDR3, as DNA: TGTGCCAGCAGCTTAGACCTAGGAGGCTACACCTTC. Translating gives CASSLDLGGYTF.

The V gene is TRBV5-1, the J gene TRBJ2-5; unclear D gene. V lost 3 bases, J lost 2 bases, and 17 bases lay in between. CDR3 size: 16 residues. The germline CDR1 and CDR2 sequences are SGHRS and YFSETQ. This CDR3 is CASSYFPSGVQETQYF. In nucleotides, the CDR3 is TGCGCCAGCAGCTACTTCCCCAGTGGAGTACAAGAGACCCAGTACTTC.

Ten or more counts support this clonotype. The chain carries TRBV7-2 and TRBJ2-7, with a possible D match to TRBD2 (6 bases). The CDR3 covers 14 residues. The germline gives CDR1 SGHTA, CDR2 FQGNSA. V lost 8 bases, J lost 7 bases, and 21 bases lay in between. Written as DNA, the CDR3 is TGTGCCAGCTCCGCTGTACCGGCGGGGCGGGAGCAGTACTTC. This gives the protein CASSAVPAGREQYF.

V usage is TRBV20-1 and J usage is TRBJ1-6, with no clear D. Trimming left V 1 base short and J 6 bases short, with 13 bases between. This CDR3 has 15 residues. The germline V gene encodes CDR1 DFQATT and CDR2 SNEGSKA (reference sequence). In DNA, the CDR3 is TGCAGTGCTAGAGGGAACGACCGTATTAATTCACCCCTCCACTTT. Its translation: CSARGNDRINSPLHF.

The rearrangement uses TRBV20-1 and TRBJ2-5; D perhaps matches TRBD2 (5 bases). V was clipped by 0 bases and J by 5 bases, with 10 bases between them. Germline V gene lookup returns CDR1 DFQATT and CDR2 SNEGSKA (reference sequence). The CDR3 has 13 residues. CDR3 nucleotides: TGCAGTGCTAGAGATCCGGGATGGGAGACCCAGTACTTC. It codes for CSARDPGWETQYF.

In this sample, this clonotype turned up a few times. V gene TRBV28 combines with J gene TRBJ2-7; 9 nucleotides line up with TRBD2. With V trimmed by 8 bases and J by 2 bases, 7 bases remained unmatched. This CDR3 has 14 residues. Per germline, CDR1 MDHEN and CDR2 SYDVKM. The CDR3 protein is CASASGGPAYEQYF. The CDR3 DNA sequence: TGTGCCAGCGCCAGCGGGGGGCCTGCCTACGAGCAGTACTTC.

The chain links TRBV6-1 to TRBJ1-2; no clear D gene. Germline CDR1 MNHNS, CDR2 SASEGT. The CDR3 loop spans 11 amino acids. Here the CDR3 reads CASGVAGGYTF. The CDR3 region has the DNA TGTGCTTCCGGGGTCGCAGGAGGCTACACCTTC.